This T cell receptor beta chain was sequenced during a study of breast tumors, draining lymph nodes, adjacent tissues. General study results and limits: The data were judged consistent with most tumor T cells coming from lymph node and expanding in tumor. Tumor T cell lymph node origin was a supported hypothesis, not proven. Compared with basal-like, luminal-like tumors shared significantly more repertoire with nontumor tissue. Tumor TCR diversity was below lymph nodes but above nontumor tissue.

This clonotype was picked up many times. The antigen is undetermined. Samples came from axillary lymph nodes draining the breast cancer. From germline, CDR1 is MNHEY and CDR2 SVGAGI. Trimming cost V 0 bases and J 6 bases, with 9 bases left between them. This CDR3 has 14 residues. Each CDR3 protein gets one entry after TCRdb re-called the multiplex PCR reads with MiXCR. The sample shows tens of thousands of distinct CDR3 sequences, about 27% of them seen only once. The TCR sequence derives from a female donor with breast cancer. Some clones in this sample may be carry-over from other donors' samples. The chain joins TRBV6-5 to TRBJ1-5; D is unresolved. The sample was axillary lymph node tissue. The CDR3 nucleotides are TGTGCCAGCAGTTACTCGGGTTTTGGTCAGCCCCAGCATTTT. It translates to CASSYSGFGQPQHF.